The 28 T cell receptor beta chains in this list originate from one sample, sequenced in a study of T cells after yellow fever vaccination. TCRdb used MiXCR to reprocess the 5' RACE reads, holding one entry per CDR3 protein. The profile shows roughly 32,000 distinct CDR3 sequences, 4.4% of them singletons. Specimen: CD8+ T cells sorted from PBMCs, collected 5 days after the yellow fever booster vaccination. The receptors originated from a man aged 25 to 40 who received the YFV17D yellow fever vaccine.

This clonotype was observed at least ten times. This chain joins TRBV5-6 and TRBJ2-2, with D possibly being TRBD1 (6 bases). This CDR3 contains 16 residues. Looked up from germline, CDR1 is SGHDT and CDR2 is YYEEEE. Trimming stripped 0 bases from V and 5 bases from J, with 14 bases between. The DNA for the CDR3 is TGTGCCAGCAGCTTGGAACCCCACAGGGCGACCGGGGAGCTGTTTTTT. This gives the protein CASSLEPHRATGELFF.

This clonotype was recorded at least ten times. The rearrangement links TRBV4-2 to TRBJ2-3; TRBD2 aligns across 11 bases. Unmatched junction bases numbered 4, after V lost 0 bases and J lost 5 bases. Germline lookup yields CDR1 LGHNA and CDR2 YNFKEQ. The CDR3 is 16 amino acids. The CDR3 region has the DNA TGTGCCAGCAGCCAAGAACTAGCGGGAGAGGTAGATACGCAGTATTTT. Its translation is CASSQELAGEVDTQYF.

This clonotype was seen at least ten times. Here the CDR3 DNA reads TGTGCCAGCAGTTACTCGCGCGGCGCCGCCTACGAGCAGTACTTC. As protein: CASSYSRGAAYEQYF. The rearrangement uses TRBV6-5 and TRBJ2-7; D gene ambiguous. CDR1 MNHEY and CDR2 SVGAGI come from the germline V gene. The length of the CDR3 is 15 residues. The ends were cut back, 0 bases at V and 2 bases at J, with 11 bases in the middle.

At least ten counts were recorded for this clonotype. The V call is TRBV4-3, the J call TRBJ2-4; D perhaps matches TRBD2 (5 bases). The CDR3 is 17 residues long. Germline CDR1 LGHNA, CDR2 YSLEER. Trimming took 0 bases from V and 0 from J, leaving 12 bases between them. CDR3 amino acids: CASSQDRFGLAKNIQYF. CDR3 coding DNA: TGCGCCAGCAGCCAAGACCGCTTTGGACTAGCCAAAAACATTCAGTACTTC.

The sample holds many counts of this clonotype. The V gene is TRBV29-1, the J gene TRBJ2-4; 11 bases map to TRBD2. V lost 7 bases to trimming and J lost 0 bases; unmatched junction nucleotides: 17. Germline V CDR1 and CDR2: SQVTM, ANQGSEA. CDR3 length: 19 amino acids. In DNA, the CDR3 is TGCAGCGCCTGGACTAGCGGGCCAAGTGGGATCCTAGCCAAAAACATTCAGTACTTC. Residues: CSAWTSGPSGILAKNIQYF.

This clonotype came up once. The chain joins TRBV10-3 to TRBJ2-2; 7 bases map to TRBD1. The CDR3 sequence is 14 residues long. CDR1 and CDR2 from the germline V gene are ENHRY and SYGVKD. V shed 6 bases and J 4 bases; nucleotides not matched to a gene: 5. The CDR3 DNA reads TGTGCCATCAGGGACAGGTCTTCCACCGGGGAGCTGTTTTTT. Amino acid sequence: CAIRDRSSTGELFF.

The chain recombines TRBV7-2 with TRBJ2-5; maybe TRBD2 (6 bases). This CDR3 has 14 residues. CDR1 SGHTA and CDR2 FQGNSA come from the germline V gene. Trimming removed 7 bases from V and 1 base from J, with 13 bases in between. The CDR3 coding sequence is TGTGCCAGCACCGGGGCGGAGGGCCAAGAGACCCAGTACTTC. Encoded protein: CASTGAEGQETQYF.

This clonotype was counted only a few times. The chain uses TRBV5-4 and TRBJ2-5; 8 positions agree with TRBD1. This CDR3 region has 15 residues. V shed 4 bases, J shed 5 bases, and the junction held 10 bases outside the gene matches. Per germline, CDR1 SGHNT and CDR2 YYREEE (reference sequence). DNA of the CDR3: TGTGCCAGCAGCCCGGACAGGGAACGGCTGGAGACCCAGTACTTC. Protein sequence: CASSPDRERLETQYF. The whole variable domain, remainder taken from reference TRBV5-4 and TRBJ2-5, is ETGVTQSPTHLIKTRGQQVTLRCSSQSGHNTVSWYQQALGQGPQFIFQYYREEENGRGNFPPRFSGLQFPNYSSELNVNALELDDSALYLCASSPDRERLETQYFGPGTRLLVL.

In its sample, this clonotype was seen many times. This sequence joins TRBV29-1 and TRBJ2-5; D gene uncertain. V was shortened by 5 bases and J by 7 bases, with 8 bases between the two germline ends. CDR1 is SQVTM and CDR2 is ANQGSEA in the germline V gene. This CDR3 is built from 10 residues. The CDR3 spells CSVLVRTQYF. In DNA, the CDR3 is TGCAGCGTTTTAGTCCGGACCCAGTACTTC.

There are many counts of this clonotype. The rearrangement uses TRBV7-2 and TRBJ2-7; no clear D. Germline V lookup: CDR1 SGHTA, CDR2 FQGNSA. V was shortened by 3 bases and J by 0 bases, with 0 bases between the two germline ends. CDR3 length: 11 amino acids. The DNA for the CDR3 is TGTGCCAGCAGCTTCTCCTACGAGCAGTACTTC. It translates to CASSFSYEQYF.

The table lists this clonotype with many counts. This chain links TRBV20-1 with TRBJ2-1; D is unresolved. The ends were cut back, 0 bases at V and 3 bases at J, with 6 bases in the middle. This CDR3 is 13 amino acids long. CDR1 DFQATT and CDR2 SNEGSKA come from the germline V gene (reference sequence). The DNA of the CDR3 is TGCAGTGCTAGAGAGGCCAACTACAATGAGCAGTTCTTC. Its translation is CSAREANYNEQFF.

This clonotype was seen ten or more times. The CDR3 protein is CSARDNIYGYTF. DNA for the CDR3: TGCAGTGCAAGGGACAACATCTATGGCTACACCTTC. This chain connects TRBV20-1 to TRBJ1-2, with a tentative D call TRBD1 (6 bases). Germline V lookup: CDR1 DFQATT, CDR2 SNEGSKA (reference sequence). The CDR3 has 12 residues. V was shortened by 6 bases and J by 4 bases, with 12 bases between the two germline ends.

This clonotype showed up many times. The chain combines TRBV12-3 or TRBV12-4 with TRBJ2-4; D is possibly TRBD2 (6 bases). The CDR3 runs to 17 residues. The germline V and J ends were trimmed by 0 bases and 0 bases, with 12 bases remaining between them. The CDR3 loop reads CASSLAKGLRAKNIQYF. In nucleotides, the CDR3 is TGTGCCAGCAGTTTAGCTAAGGGACTGAGAGCCAAAAACATTCAGTACTTC.

In this sample, this clonotype turned up many times. The chain employs TRBV28 and TRBJ2-7, with a tentative D call TRBD1 (5 bases). The CDR3 runs 15 residues. CDR1 and CDR2 from the germline V gene are MDHEN and SYDVKM. The germline V and J ends were trimmed by 6 bases and 6 bases, with 21 bases remaining between them. CDR3 DNA sequence: TGTGCCAGCAGCCCCCATGGGGCGTTCTCCGGCGAGCAGTACTTC. This codes for CASSPHGAFSGEQYF.

This clonotype has a handful of counts. V is TRBV5-5 and J is TRBJ2-1; D is possibly TRBD2 (5 bases). The CDR3 is 14 amino acids. Trimming removed 5 bases from V and 6 bases from J, with 15 bases in between. Germline V gene data show CDR1 as SGHKS and CDR2 as YYEKEE (reference sequence). Here the CDR3 DNA reads TGTGCCAGCAGTCCAACTCTAGCAACCAATGAGCAGTTCTTC. It yields the protein CASSPTLATNEQFF. The complete variable domain, with remaining parts taken from reference TRBV5-5 and TRBJ2-1, reads DAGVTQSPTHLIKTRGQQVTLRCSPISGHKSVSWYQQVLGQGPQFIFQYYEKEERGRGNFPDRFSARQFPNYSSELNVNALLLGDSALYLCASSPTLATNEQFFGPGTRLTVL.

Remarks on this clonotype: A much larger clone differs from this one at a single base, so this may be a read error. This chain connects TRBV10-2 to TRBJ1-2; the D is unclear. The germline V gene encodes CDR1 WSHSY and CDR2 SAAADI. V shed 3 bases and J shed 6 bases, with 5 bases lying between them. The CDR3 contains 11 residues. The CDR3 is CASSDQDGYTF. In nucleotides, the CDR3 is TGCGCCAGCAGTGACCAAGATGGCTACACCTTC.

In this sample, this clonotype turned up a few times. The V gene is TRBV25-1, the J gene TRBJ2-7; D not certain. The CDR3 spans 13 residues. V dropped 0 bases and J dropped 3 bases, with 6 bases sitting between them. Germline values: CDR1 MGHDK, CDR2 SYGVNS. CDR3: CASSEYYGYEQYF. The CDR3 DNA reads TGTGCCAGCAGTGAATATTACGGCTACGAGCAGTACTTC.

This clonotype has at least ten counts. This chain connects TRBV6-1 to TRBJ2-7; 7 positions agree with TRBD2. The CDR3 is made up of 16 amino acids. V gave up 4 bases and J gave up 2 bases; unmatched junction bases: 11. The germline V gene has CDR1 MNHNS and CDR2 SASEGT. CDR3 protein: CASSALRLAGTYEQYF. The CDR3 nucleotides read TGTGCCAGCAGTGCCCTCCGACTAGCTGGTACCTACGAGCAGTACTTC.

This clonotype was counted at least ten times. This sequence joins TRBV30 and TRBJ2-1; weak D call: TRBD1 (6 bases). V was clipped by 3 bases and J by 4 bases, with 13 bases between them. The CDR3 totals 14 residues. CDR1 and CDR2 from the germline V gene are GTSNPN and SVGIG (reference sequence). The CDR3 region is CAWRDSSLYNEQFF. DNA for the CDR3: TGTGCCTGGAGGGACAGTTCCCTTTACAATGAGCAGTTCTTC.

This clonotype has at least ten counts. This chain joins TRBV20-1 and TRBJ2-7; D might be TRBD1 or TRBD2, each matching 5 bases. V gave up 3 bases and J gave up 0 bases, with 9 bases separating them. Germline lookup yields CDR1 DFQATT and CDR2 SNEGSKA (reference sequence). CDR3 length: 13 amino acids. The CDR3 coding sequence is TGCAGTGCTAGCCAGGGAGTCTCCTACGAGCAGTACTTC. This gives the protein CSASQGVSYEQYF.

This clonotype was detected many times. The chain employs TRBV3-1 and TRBJ2-1; 9 bases align to TRBD1. CDR1 LGHDT and CDR2 YNNKEL come from the germline V gene (reference sequence). The junction had 13 bases not matched to a gene; V was cut back by 4 bases and J by 9 bases. CDR3 length: 16 residues. The CDR3 DNA sequence: TGTGCCAGCAGCCCTCCGGGACAGGGCTTTAGTGGTGAGCAGTTCTTC. Residues: CASSPPGQGFSGEQFF.

This clonotype was seen repeatedly, ten times or more. The chain carries TRBV20-1 and TRBJ2-3, with 7 bases identical to TRBD1. The CDR3 sequence is 12 residues long. With V trimmed by 5 bases and J by 4 bases, 3 bases remained unmatched. Germline V gene lookup returns CDR1 DFQATT and CDR2 SNEGSKA (reference sequence). CDR3 protein: CSAGDSSDTQYF. The CDR3 region has the DNA TGCAGTGCTGGGGACAGCTCAGATACGCAGTATTTT.

The genes are TRBV18 and TRBJ1-4; the match to TRBD1 covers 7 bases. Trimming at V came to 0 bases and at J to 7 bases, leaving 2 bases not matched to a gene. CDR1 KGHSH and CDR2 LQKENI come from the germline V gene. The CDR3 contains 14 residues. CDR3 residues: CASSPPGQIEKLFF. The CDR3 coding sequence is TGTGCCAGCTCACCACCGGGACAGATTGAAAAACTGTTTTTT. Using reference TRBV18 and TRBJ1-4 for the parts outside the CDR3, the full variable domain is NAGVMQNPRHLVRRRGQEARLRCSPMKGHSHVYWYRQLPEEGLKFMVYLQKENIIDESGMPKERFSAEFPKEGPSILRIQQVVRGDSAAYFCASSPPGQIEKLFFGSGTQLSVL.

Ten or more counts support this clonotype. The rearrangement joins TRBV9 to TRBJ2-7; D unresolved. This CDR3 has 13 residues. Germline CDR1 and CDR2: SGDLS and YYNGEE. V lost 2 bases, J lost 2 bases, and 8 bases lay in between. CDR3 coding DNA: TGTGCCAGCAGCGTCGGCTCCACCTACGAGCAGTACTTC. This sequence encodes CASSVGSTYEQYF.

This clonotype was counted at least ten times. The J gene is TRBJ1-6, the V gene TRBV4-3; TRBD1 matches at 8 bases. J gave up 8 bases and V 0 bases, and 12 bases lay outside the gene matches. The CDR3 sequence is 18 residues long. Per the germline V gene, CDR1 is LGHNA and CDR2 is YSLEER. DNA of the CDR3: TGCGCCAGCAGCCAAGATTCGGTGGCAGGGGGCAGTGATTCACCCCTCCACTTT. This gives the protein CASSQDSVAGGSDSPLHF.

This clonotype was seen repeatedly, ten times or more. The rearrangement links TRBV6-2 or TRBV6-3 to TRBJ2-5; D remains unclear. This CDR3 is 17 amino acids long. Germline values: CDR1 MNHEY, CDR2 SVGEGT. Trimming took off 2 bases at V and 1 base at J, with 17 bases between the two ends. CDR3 in DNA: TGTGCCAGCAGTTACCCCCTCCCCCAAACGATCCAAGAGACCCAGTACTTC. It is translated as CASSYPLPQTIQETQYF.

This clonotype was seen many times. V usage is TRBV15 and J usage is TRBJ2-1; D could derive from TRBD1 or TRBD2 (5 bases each). Trimming shortened V by 8 bases and J by 2 bases, and 10 bases separated the two germline ends. This CDR3 is built from 13 residues. Germline V CDR1 and CDR2: LNHNV, YYDKDF (reference sequence). The CDR3 sequence: CATQADTYNEQFF. CDR3 sequence (DNA): TGTGCCACCCAAGCGGACACCTACAATGAGCAGTTCTTC.

V gene TRBV3-1 combines with J gene TRBJ2-2; D perhaps matches TRBD2 (5 bases). V lost 0 bases to trimming and J lost 0 bases, with 20 bases between them. The CDR3 consists of 20 residues. From germline, CDR1 is LGHDT and CDR2 YNNKEL (reference sequence). This CDR3 is CASSQEFDRSGPANTGELFF. As DNA, the CDR3 is TGTGCCAGCAGCCAAGAATTCGATAGGAGCGGCCCCGCGAACACCGGGGAGCTGTTTTTT.